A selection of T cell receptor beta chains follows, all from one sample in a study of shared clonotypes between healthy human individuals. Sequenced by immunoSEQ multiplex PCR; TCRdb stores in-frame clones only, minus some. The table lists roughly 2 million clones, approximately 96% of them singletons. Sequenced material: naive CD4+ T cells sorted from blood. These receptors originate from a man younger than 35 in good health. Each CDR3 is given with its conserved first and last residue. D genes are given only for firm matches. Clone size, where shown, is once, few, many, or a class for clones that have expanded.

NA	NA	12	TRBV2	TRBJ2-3	TGTGCCAGCACGGCAGGCACAGATACGCAGTATTTT	CASTAGTDTQYF
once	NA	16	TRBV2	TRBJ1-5	TGTGCCAGCAGTGGCAACAGGCACTATAGCAATCAGCCCCAGCATTTT	CASSGNRHYSNQPQHF
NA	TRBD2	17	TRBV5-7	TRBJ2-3	TGTGCCAGCAGCTTGGGGACTAGCGGGAGGAAAACAGATACGCAGTATTTT	CASSLGTSGRKTDTQYF
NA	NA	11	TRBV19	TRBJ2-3	TGTGCCAGTAGTTGGTTAGATACGCAGTATTTT	CASSWLDTQYF
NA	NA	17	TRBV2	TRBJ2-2	TGTGCCAGCAACCTCCGGAGGGGACACGCGAACACCGGGGAGCTGTTTTTT	CASNLRRGHANTGELFF
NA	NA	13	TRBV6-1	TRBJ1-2	TGTGCCAGCAGTGAAAGGCTAGGCGGGGGCTACACCTTC	CASSERLGGGYTF
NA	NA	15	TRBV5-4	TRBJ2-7	TGTGCCAGCAGCTTGGCCCTAGGGTCGGGACACGAGCAGTACTTC	CASSLALGSGHEQYF
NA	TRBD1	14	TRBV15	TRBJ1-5	TGTGCCACCAGCATTGACAGGGGAAATCAGCCCCAGCATTTT	CATSIDRGNQPQHF
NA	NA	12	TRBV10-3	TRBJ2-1	TGTGCCATCAGTGTGTACGGAAATGAGCAGTTCTTC	CAISVYGNEQFF
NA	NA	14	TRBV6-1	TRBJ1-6	TGTGCCAGTAGCCCAGGGTTTAATAATTCACCCCTCCACTTT	CASSPGFNNSPLHF
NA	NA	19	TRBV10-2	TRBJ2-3	TGCGCCAGCAGCGGAGGGGTGGCGTCTTTAACTCTCAGCACAGATACGCAGTATTTT	CASSGGVASLTLSTDTQYF
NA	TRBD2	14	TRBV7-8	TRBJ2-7	TGTGCCAGCAGCCTAAGCGGGACTTTCGGCGAGCAGTACTTC	CASSLSGTFGEQYF
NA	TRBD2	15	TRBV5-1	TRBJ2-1	TGCGCCAGCAGCTTGGACGGTCTAGCGGGGGATGAGCAGTTCTTC	CASSLDGLAGDEQFF
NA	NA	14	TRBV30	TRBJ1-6	TGTGCCTGGGCCCGGGAGGGAGGCAATTCACCCCTCCACTTT	CAWAREGGNSPLHF
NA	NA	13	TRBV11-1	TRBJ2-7	TGTGCCAGCAGCCCGCCCAACCGCCCCGAGCAGTACTTC	CASSPPNRPEQYF
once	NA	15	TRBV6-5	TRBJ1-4	TGTGCCAGCAGTCGGGACCTCTCGAGGGGTGAAAAACTGTTTTTT	CASSRDLSRGEKLFF
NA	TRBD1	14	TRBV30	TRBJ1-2	TGTGCCTGGATCAGGGACAGGGGTGTAGGAGGCTACACCTTC	CAWIRDRGVGGYTF
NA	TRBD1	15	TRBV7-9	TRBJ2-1	TGTGCCAGCAGCTTAATGCAGGGGGCTGGCAATGAGCAGTTCTTC	CASSLMQGAGNEQFF
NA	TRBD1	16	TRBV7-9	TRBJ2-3	TGTGCCAGCAGCCAAGGACAGGGACTTTCCACAGATACGCAGTATTTT	CASSQGQGLSTDTQYF
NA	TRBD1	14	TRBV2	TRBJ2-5	TGTGCCAGCAGACAGGGGACCTACCAAGAGACCCAGTACTTC	CASRQGTYQETQYF
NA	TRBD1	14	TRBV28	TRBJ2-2	TGTGCCAGCAGCGCCGGGACAGCGACCGGGGAGCTGTTTTTT	CASSAGTATGELFF
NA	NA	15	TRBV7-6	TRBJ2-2	TGTGCCAGCAGCTCACCGGGACCGAACACCGGGGAGCTGTTTTTT	CASSSPGPNTGELFF
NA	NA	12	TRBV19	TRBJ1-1	TGTGCCAGTAGTATACACGGGGGCCGGGCTTTCTTT	CASSIHGGRAFF
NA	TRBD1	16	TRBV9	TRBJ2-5	TGTGCCAGCAGCGTCCAAGACAGGGGGGTTAAAGAGACCCAGTACTTC	CASSVQDRGVKETQYF
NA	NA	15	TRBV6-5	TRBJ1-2	TGTGCCAGCAGCCCCGGGACGGTTTCAAACTATGGCTACACCTTC	CASSPGTVSNYGYTF
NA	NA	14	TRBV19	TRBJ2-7	TGTGCCAGTAGTAGGTGGGATGGAGCCTACGAGCAGTACTTC	CASSRWDGAYEQYF
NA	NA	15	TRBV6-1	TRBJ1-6	TGTGCCAGCAGTGAGGGACACCCCTATAATTCACCCCTCCACTTT	CASSEGHPYNSPLHF
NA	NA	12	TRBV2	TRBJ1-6	TGTGCCAGCAGTGAGGGTTTGGGGAGTTCTCACTTT	CASSEGLGSSHF
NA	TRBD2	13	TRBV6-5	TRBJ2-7	TGTGCCAGCAGGCGGGGGGTAACCTACGAGCAGTACTTC	CASRRGVTYEQYF
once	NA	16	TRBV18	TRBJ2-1	TGTGCCAGCTCACCAGTAGGGGAGAGCTCCTACAATGAGCAGTTCTTC	CASSPVGESSYNEQFF
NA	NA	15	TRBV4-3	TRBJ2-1	TGCGCCAGCAGCCAAGATCGAGGAGCATACAATGAGCAGTTCTTC	CASSQDRGAYNEQFF
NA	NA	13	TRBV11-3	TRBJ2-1	TGTGCCAGCAGCTTAGCGGACCACAATGAGCAGTTCTTC	CASSLADHNEQFF
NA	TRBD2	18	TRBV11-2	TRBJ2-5	TGTGCCAGCAGCTTATTTCTTCAAGCGGGGGGGTACCAAGAGACCCAGTACTTC	CASSLFLQAGGYQETQYF
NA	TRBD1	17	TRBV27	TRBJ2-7	TGTGCCAGCAGTTTATTTCATTTGGGACAGAGCTCCTACGAGCAGTACTTC	CASSLFHLGQSSYEQYF